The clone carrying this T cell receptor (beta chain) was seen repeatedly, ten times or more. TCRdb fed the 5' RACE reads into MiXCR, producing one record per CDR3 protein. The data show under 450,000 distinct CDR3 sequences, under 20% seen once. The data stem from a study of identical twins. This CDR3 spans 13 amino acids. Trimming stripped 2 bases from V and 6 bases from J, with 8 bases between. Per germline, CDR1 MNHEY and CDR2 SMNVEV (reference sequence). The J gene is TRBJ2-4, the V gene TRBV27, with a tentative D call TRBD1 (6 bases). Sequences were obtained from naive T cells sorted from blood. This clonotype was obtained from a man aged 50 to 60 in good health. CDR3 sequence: CASSLDRLNIQYF. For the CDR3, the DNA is TGTGCCAGCAGTTTAGACAGGCTAAACATTCAGTACTTC.